This T cell receptor (beta chain) was recorded in a study of response to subunit inactivated influenza vaccine. TCRdb reprocessed the RT-PCR reads via MiXCR and lists one record per CDR3 protein. The sample includes hundreds of thousands of distinct CDR3 sequences, 15% to 19% seen only once; the top ten take around a tenth. CDR1 and CDR2 (germline): KGHSH, LQKENI. V gave up 2 bases and J gave up 10 bases, with 12 bases separating them. The CDR3 consists of 14 residues. V is TRBV18 and J is TRBJ1-6; possibly TRBD1 for D (6 bases). The specimen was PBMCs from blood, collected 12 days after vaccination. This TCR was recovered from a man aged 45-65 years who received an inactivated influenza vaccine. DNA of the CDR3: TGTGCCAGCTCACCAAACAGGGACGGGTCACCCCTCCACTTT. Translation gives CASSPNRDGSPLHF.